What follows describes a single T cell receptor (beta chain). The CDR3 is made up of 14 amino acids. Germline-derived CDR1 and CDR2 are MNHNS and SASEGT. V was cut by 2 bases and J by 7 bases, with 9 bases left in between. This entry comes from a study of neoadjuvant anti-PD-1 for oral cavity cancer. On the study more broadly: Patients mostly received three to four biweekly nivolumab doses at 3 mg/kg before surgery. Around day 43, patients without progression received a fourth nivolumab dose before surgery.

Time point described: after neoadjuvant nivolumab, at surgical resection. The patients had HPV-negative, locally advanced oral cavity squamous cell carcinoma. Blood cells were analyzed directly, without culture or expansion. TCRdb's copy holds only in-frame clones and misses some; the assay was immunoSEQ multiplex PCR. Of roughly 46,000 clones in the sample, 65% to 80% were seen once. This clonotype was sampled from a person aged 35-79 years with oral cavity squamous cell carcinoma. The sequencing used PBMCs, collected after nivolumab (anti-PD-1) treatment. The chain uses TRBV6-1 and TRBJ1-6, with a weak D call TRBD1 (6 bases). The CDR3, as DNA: TGTGCCAGCAGTGAACTCCAGGGGAATTCACCCCTCCACTTT. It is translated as CASSELQGNSPLHF.